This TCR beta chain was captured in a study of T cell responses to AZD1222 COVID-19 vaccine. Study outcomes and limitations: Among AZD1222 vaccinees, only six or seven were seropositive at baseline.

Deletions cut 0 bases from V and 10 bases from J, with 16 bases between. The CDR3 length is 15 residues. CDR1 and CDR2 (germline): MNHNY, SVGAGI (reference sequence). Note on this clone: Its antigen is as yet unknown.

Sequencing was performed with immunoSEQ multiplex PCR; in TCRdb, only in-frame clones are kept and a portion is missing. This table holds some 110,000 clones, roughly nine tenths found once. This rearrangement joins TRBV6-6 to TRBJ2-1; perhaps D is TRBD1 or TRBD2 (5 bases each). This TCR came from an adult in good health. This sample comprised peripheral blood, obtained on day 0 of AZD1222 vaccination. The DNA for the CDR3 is TGTGCCAGCAGTTACTCGGTAGTTTTCGGGGCCGAGCAGTTCTTC. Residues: CASSYSVVFGAEQFF.